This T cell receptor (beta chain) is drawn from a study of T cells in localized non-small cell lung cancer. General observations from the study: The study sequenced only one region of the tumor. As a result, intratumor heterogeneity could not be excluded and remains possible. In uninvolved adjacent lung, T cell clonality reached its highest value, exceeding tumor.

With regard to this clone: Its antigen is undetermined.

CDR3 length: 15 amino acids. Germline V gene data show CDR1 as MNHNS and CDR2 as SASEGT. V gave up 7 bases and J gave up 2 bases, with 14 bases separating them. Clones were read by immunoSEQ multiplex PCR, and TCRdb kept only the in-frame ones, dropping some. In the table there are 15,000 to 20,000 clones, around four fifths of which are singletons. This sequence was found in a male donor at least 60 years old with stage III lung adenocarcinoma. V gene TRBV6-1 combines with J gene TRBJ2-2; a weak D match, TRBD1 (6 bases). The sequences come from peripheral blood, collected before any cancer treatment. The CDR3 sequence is CASNLRTANTGELFF. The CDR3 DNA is TGTGCCAGCAACCTAAGGACAGCAAACACCGGGGAGCTGTTTTTT.